This T cell receptor (beta chain) was retrieved from a study of identical twins. TCRdb re-analysed the 5' RACE reads in MiXCR, keeping a single row per CDR3 protein. Found here are 200,000 to 300,000 distinct CDR3 sequences, about 7% of them singletons; the top ten hold roughly 3.7%. This clonotype was observed at least ten times. Its antigen is as yet unknown. Study outcomes and limitations: Possibly, invariant MAIT and iNKT cells partly confounded zero-insertion analyses. Those out-of-frame alpha sequences shared by twins showed an excess of low generation probability. For cord blood, abundant beta clonotypes had fewer insertions, unlike memory repertoires, which showed none.

V dropped 2 bases and J dropped 3; count of bases not matched to a gene: 6. This CDR3 is built from 15 residues. Germline CDR1 DFQATT, CDR2 SNEGSKA (reference sequence). These sequences were also reported in another study, on yellow fever vaccine responses in identical twins. As reported in that work: The authors reported partly convergent, partly personalized vaccine responses in identical twins.

The origin of this receptor is a woman aged 18-29 years in good health. The sequencing sample was made of memory (CD45RO+) T cells sorted from blood. The chain combines TRBV20-1 with TRBJ2-1, with TRBD2 matching 8 bases. The CDR3 sequence is CSARPSGSGYNEQFF. The CDR3 region has the DNA TGCAGTGCTAGACCGAGCGGGAGTGGCTACAATGAGCAGTTCTTC.